The rows below give T cell receptor beta chains drawn from one sample of a study of radiation and T cells in renal cell carcinoma. Sequencing was performed with immunoSEQ multiplex PCR; in TCRdb, only in-frame clones are kept and a portion is missing. The sample records around 130,000 clones, approximately 90% being singletons. Sample: blood, taken from a patient whose treatment included radiotherapy and nephrectomy. The receptors derive from a woman between 70 and 85 years old with renal cell carcinoma. Both conserved end residues are part of each CDR3. The D gene is left open where the match is weak. The listing skips clone size in some rows; elsewhere it reads once, few, many or a size class.

j_gene: TRBJ2-7
d_gene: TRBD1
v_gene: TRBV5-8
abundance: once
CDR3nt: TGTGCCAGCAGCTTGGGGGGAGCAGGGGGCTACGAGCAGTACTTC
CDR3aa: CASSLGGAGGYEQYF

j_gene: TRBJ1-1
d_gene: .
v_gene: TRBV25-1
abundance: .
CDR3nt: TGTGCCAGCAGTGGGGGCTGGAACACTGAAGCTTTCTTT
CDR3aa: CASSGGWNTEAFF

j_gene: TRBJ1-2
d_gene: .
v_gene: TRBV7-9
abundance: .
CDR3nt: TGTGCCAGCAGCTTAGCGCAAGGCTCGGGGGGCTACACCTTC
CDR3aa: CASSLAQGSGGYTF

j_gene: TRBJ2-1
d_gene: TRBD2
v_gene: TRBV19
abundance: .
CDR3nt: TGTGCCAGTAGTATTTATGGTCTAGCGGGGGTCTACAATGAGCAGTTCTTC
CDR3aa: CASSIYGLAGVYNEQFF

j_gene: TRBJ1-6
d_gene: TRBD1
v_gene: TRBV25-1
abundance: .
CDR3nt: TGTGCCAGCAGTGAATACCCCCATGGGACAGTAGGTTCACCCCTCCACTTT
CDR3aa: CASSEYPHGTVGSPLHF

j_gene: TRBJ1-1
d_gene: .
v_gene: TRBV4-2
abundance: .
CDR3nt: TGTGCCAGCAGCCAACAGGGATTGAACACTGAAGCTTTCTTT
CDR3aa: CASSQQGLNTEAFF

j_gene: TRBJ1-5
d_gene: .
v_gene: TRBV2
abundance: .
CDR3nt: TGTGCCAGCAAGGGGCGTTCAGGTCAGCCCCAGCATTTT
CDR3aa: CASKGRSGQPQHF

j_gene: TRBJ2-1
d_gene: TRBD2
v_gene: TRBV9
abundance: once
CDR3nt: TGTGCCAGCAGCGTTAGCGGGAGCTCCTACAATGAGCAGTTCTTC
CDR3aa: CASSVSGSSYNEQFF

j_gene: TRBJ1-1
d_gene: .
v_gene: TRBV9
abundance: .
CDR3nt: TGTGCCAGCAGCGTAGGGGTGGTTTCGAACACTGAAGCTTTCTTT
CDR3aa: CASSVGVVSNTEAFF

j_gene: TRBJ1-2
d_gene: TRBD1
v_gene: TRBV12-5
abundance: few
CDR3nt: TGTGCTAGTGGTTCGGACAGGGAACGGACTGGCTACACCTTC
CDR3aa: CASGSDRERTGYTF

j_gene: TRBJ2-2
d_gene: .
v_gene: TRBV6-6
abundance: .
CDR3nt: TGTGCCAGCAGTTACTCGACATTCACCGGGGAGCTGTTTTTT
CDR3aa: CASSYSTFTGELFF

j_gene: TRBJ1-1
d_gene: .
v_gene: TRBV29-1
abundance: few
CDR3nt: TGCAGCGTACAGGACGGAAGGGGCACTGAAGCTTTCTTT
CDR3aa: CSVQDGRGTEAFF

j_gene: TRBJ1-1
d_gene: TRBD1
v_gene: TRBV9
abundance: .
CDR3nt: TGTGCCAGCAGCGTACAGGGGGCCCACCCGGCTGAAGCTTTCTTT
CDR3aa: CASSVQGAHPAEAFF

j_gene: TRBJ2-2
d_gene: TRBD1
v_gene: TRBV18
abundance: .
CDR3nt: TGTGCCAGCTCACCACTTTCCCAGGGGGCGATCACCGGGGAGCTGTTTTTT
CDR3aa: CASSPLSQGAITGELFF

j_gene: TRBJ1-1
d_gene: .
v_gene: TRBV6-5
abundance: .
CDR3nt: TGTGCCAGCAGTTATGTCCCCCGGAGGGGAAACACTGAAGCTTTCTTT
CDR3aa: CASSYVPRRGNTEAFF

j_gene: TRBJ2-5
d_gene: .
v_gene: TRBV4-2
abundance: .
CDR3nt: TGTGCCAGCAGCCAAGAGGCGGGCCTGGAGACCCAGTACTTC
CDR3aa: CASSQEAGLETQYF